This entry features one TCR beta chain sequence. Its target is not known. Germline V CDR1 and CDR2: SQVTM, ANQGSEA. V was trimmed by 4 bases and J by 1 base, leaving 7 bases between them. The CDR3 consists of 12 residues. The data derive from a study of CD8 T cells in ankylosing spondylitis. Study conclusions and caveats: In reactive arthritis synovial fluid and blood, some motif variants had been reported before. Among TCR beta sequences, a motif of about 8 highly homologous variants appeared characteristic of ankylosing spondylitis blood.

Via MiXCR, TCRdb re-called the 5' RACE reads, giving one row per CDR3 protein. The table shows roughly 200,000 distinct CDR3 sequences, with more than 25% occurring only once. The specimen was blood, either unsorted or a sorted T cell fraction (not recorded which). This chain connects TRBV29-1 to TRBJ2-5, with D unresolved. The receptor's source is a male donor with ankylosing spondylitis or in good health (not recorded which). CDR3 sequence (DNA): TGCAGCGTTGGGAAGTTCCAAGAGACCCAGTACTTC. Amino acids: CSVGKFQETQYF.